One and the same sample provided the 26 T cell receptor beta chains below, sequenced in a study of blood T cell repertoires in COVID-19. The table came from immunoSEQ multiplex PCR; TCRdb's copy has only in-frame clones and leaves some out. The sample yields 250,000 to 300,000 clones, 90% to 95% seen once. Sequencing used peripheral blood. These receptor sequences come from a woman younger than 45 with COVID-19, enrolled during active disease.

The chain has TRBV5-1 and TRBJ1-2, with D perhaps matching TRBD1 (6 bases). Germline-derived CDR1 and CDR2 are SGHRS and YFSETQ. Trimming removed 0 bases at V and 8 bases at J, with 14 bases between. This CDR3 is built from 14 residues. CDR3 bases: TGCGCCAGCAGCTTGGGATCGGGGGGCGCGGGCTACACCTTC. Translating gives CASSLGSGGAGYTF.

The chain combines TRBV19 with TRBJ2-7, with 7 bases aligning to TRBD1. Looked up from germline, CDR1 is LNHDA and CDR2 is SQIVND (reference sequence). V lost 6 bases and J lost 5; bases outside the gene matches: 7. This CDR3 comprises 13 residues. CDR3 sequence reads: CASRSTGTNEQYF. The DNA for the CDR3 is TGTGCCAGTAGATCGACAGGGACAAACGAGCAGTACTTC.

V is TRBV18 and J is TRBJ1-6; 7 bases align to TRBD1. The ends lost 3 bases at V and 7 bases at J; junction bases unmatched: 6. This CDR3 comprises 15 residues. The germline CDR1 and CDR2 sequences are KGHSH and LQKENI. CDR3 sequence: CASSPAGQPNSPLHF. The CDR3 DNA reads TGTGCCAGCTCACCTGCGGGACAGCCAAATTCACCCCTCCACTTT.

This chain connects TRBV9 to TRBJ2-2; D is perhaps TRBD2 (6 bases). Germline lookup yields CDR1 SGDLS and CDR2 YYNGEE. The CDR3 totals 14 residues. V was shortened by 7 bases and J by 0 bases, with 10 bases between the two germline ends. CDR3 residues: CASSGTPNTGELFF. CDR3 bases: TGTGCCAGCTCCGGGACTCCGAACACCGGGGAGCTGTTTTTT.

The chain employs TRBV27 and TRBJ2-1, with a possible D match to TRBD2 (6 bases). The length of the CDR3 is 15 residues. Germline V lookup: CDR1 MNHEY, CDR2 SMNVEV (reference sequence). Trimming cost V 5 bases and J 8 bases, with 19 bases left between them. CDR3: CASSNEGTRRDEQFF. In DNA form, the CDR3 reads TGTGCCAGCAGTAATGAGGGGACGAGGAGGGATGAGCAGTTCTTC.

The chain links TRBV7-9 to TRBJ2-1, with D perhaps matching TRBD2 (5 bases). With 0 bases removed from V and 3 bases from J, the gap between germline ends came to 9 bases. Germline CDR1 and CDR2: SEHNR and FQNEAQ (reference sequence). The CDR3 has 15 residues. This chain's CDR3 is CASSLAGSGYNEQFF. CDR3 sequence (DNA): TGTGCCAGCAGCTTAGCGGGGAGCGGCTACAATGAGCAGTTCTTC.

The chain recombines TRBV6-5 with TRBJ2-1; TRBD2 matches 9 bases. The ends lost 4 bases at V and 6 bases at J; junction bases unmatched: 10. Germline V CDR1 and CDR2: MNHEY, SVGAGI. The CDR3 covers 16 residues. CDR3 DNA: TGTGCCAGCAGTTCCCCCGGGACTAGCTGGCGCAATGAGCAGTTCTTC. Translated, it gives CASSSPGTSWRNEQFF.

V gene TRBV28 combines with J gene TRBJ2-6, with D perhaps TRBD1 (5 bases). The germline V gene has CDR1 MDHEN and CDR2 SYDVKM. CDR3 length: 17 amino acids. Trimming pared 6 bases from V and 4 bases from J, leaving 19 bases between. CDR3 nucleotide sequence: TGTGCCAGCAGCCGACGGGCAGGGTACGAAGGGGCCAACGTCCTGACTTTC. Residues: CASSRRAGYEGANVLTF.

This rearrangement joins TRBV5-1 to TRBJ1-1; 10 bases match TRBD1. The CDR3 covers 18 residues. J gave up 1 base and V 0 bases, and 9 bases lay outside the gene matches. The V gene's germline CDR1 is SGHRS and CDR2 YFSETQ. DNA for the CDR3: TGCGCCAGCAGCTTGGGTTGGGGACAGGGGATTCGGAACACTGAAGCTTTCTTT. This encodes CASSLGWGQGIRNTEAFF.

The rearrangement joins TRBV19 to TRBJ2-2, with D unclear. Germline V CDR1 and CDR2: LNHDA, SQIVND (reference sequence). The CDR3 contains 13 residues. The V and J ends lost 4 bases and 1 base respectively, with 4 bases between them. DNA of the CDR3: TGTGCCAGTAGTAAGCAGAACACCGGGGAGCTGTTTTTT. Translating gives CASSKQNTGELFF.

Notes on this clone: This same CDR3 is encoded by further DNA sequences in the sample. The chain links TRBV6-1 to TRBJ1-1, with D unclear. This CDR3 is built from 14 residues. Looked up from germline, CDR1 is MNHNS and CDR2 is SASEGT. Trimming stripped 0 bases from V and 3 bases from J, with 8 bases between. CDR3 amino acids: CASSEASGYTEAFF. DNA of the CDR3: TGTGCCAGCAGTGAAGCGTCGGGGTACACTGAAGCTTTCTTT.

The V and J genes are TRBV5-8 and TRBJ1-1, with D possibly being TRBD1 (6 bases). This CDR3 spans 12 amino acids. Germline values: CDR1 SGHTS, CDR2 YDEGEE. V lost 0 bases and J lost 7, with 7 bases in between. This CDR3 is CASSLVTGEAFF. In DNA, the CDR3 is TGTGCCAGCAGCTTGGTGACAGGTGAAGCTTTCTTT.

This clone came up once. This chain joins TRBV2 and TRBJ2-7; 8 nucleotides line up with TRBD2. Germline V gene lookup returns CDR1 SNHLY and CDR2 FYNNEI. This CDR3 is built from 15 residues. The V and J ends lost 2 bases and 0 bases, in that order; junction bases with no gene match: 3. In nucleotides, the CDR3 is TGTGCCAGCAGTGAACAGCGGGAGAGCTCCTACGAGCAGTACTTC. Translated, it gives CASSEQRESSYEQYF.

The V gene is TRBV14, the J gene TRBJ1-1; D uncertain. The CDR3 is 13 residues long. Looked up from germline, CDR1 is SGHDN and CDR2 is FVKESK. The V end was cut by 5 bases, the J end by 5 bases, with 12 bases between. For the CDR3, the DNA is TGTGCCAGCAGCGGCCTGAGAGCGACTGAAGCTTTCTTT. Translating gives CASSGLRATEAFF.

This chain's CDR3 is CASSVQREGRNTGELFF. In DNA form, the CDR3 reads TGTGCCAGCAGCGTACAGCGGGAGGGCCGGAACACCGGGGAGCTGTTTTTT. The rearrangement links TRBV9 to TRBJ2-2; 10 bases are shared with TRBD2. The V gene end was trimmed by 1 base and the J gene end by 1 base; junction bases not matched to a gene: 4. CDR1 SGDLS and CDR2 YYNGEE come from the germline V gene. This CDR3 is 17 amino acids long.

The rearrangement uses TRBV6-5 and TRBJ1-4; D might be TRBD1 (6 bases). The CDR3 contains 14 residues. The V and J ends lost 6 bases and 3 bases respectively, with 11 bases between them. Germline V CDR1 and CDR2: MNHEY, SVGAGI. The CDR3 loop reads CASRPQGSNEKLFF. The CDR3 DNA sequence: TGTGCCAGCAGACCACAGGGCTCTAATGAAAAACTGTTTTTT.

The chain couples TRBV10-1 to TRBJ2-1, with a tentative D call TRBD2 (5 bases). The CDR3 runs to 16 residues. In germline, CDR1 is WNHNN, CDR2 SYGVQD (reference sequence). Trimming shortened V by 4 bases and J by 0 bases, and 13 bases separated the two germline ends. In DNA, the CDR3 is TGCGCCAGCAGTGCTAGTGGCGGGCCCTCCTACAATGAGCAGTTCTTC. It translates to CASSASGGPSYNEQFF.

This clone was observed a few times. The chain combines TRBV6-1 with TRBJ2-1; TRBD2 might be the D (6 bases). Per the germline V gene, CDR1 is MNHNS and CDR2 is SASEGT. Trimming pared 2 bases from V and 6 bases from J, leaving 14 bases between. The CDR3 runs to 15 residues. The CDR3 DNA is TGTGCCAGCAGTGAATTTGACGGGAGCTCCAATGAGCAGTTCTTC. It translates to CASSEFDGSSNEQFF.

The V gene is TRBV27, the J gene TRBJ1-1; D unresolved. Germline lookup yields CDR1 MNHEY and CDR2 SMNVEV (reference sequence). V shed 5 bases and J shed 4 bases, with 8 bases lying between them. This CDR3 spans 12 amino acids. The CDR3 sequence: CASSPPGTEAFF. CDR3 DNA sequence: TGTGCCAGCAGTCCCCCGGGCACTGAAGCTTTCTTT.

CDR3 amino acids: CASSFIGYGGGEQYF. In DNA, the CDR3 is TGTGCCAGCAGCTTTATCGGGTATGGCGGGGGCGAGCAGTACTTC. The chain recombines TRBV5-8 with TRBJ2-7; 7 bases align to TRBD2. The CDR3 has 15 amino acids. V lost 2 bases and J lost 6; bases outside the gene matches: 11. Germline V gene lookup returns CDR1 SGHTS and CDR2 YDEGEE.

V usage is TRBV6-1 and J usage is TRBJ2-5; 7 bases are shared with TRBD1. The J segment lost 1 base and the V segment lost 1 base, leaving 3 bases of the junction unmatched. The CDR3 spans 15 residues. Per the germline V gene, CDR1 is MNHNS and CDR2 is SASEGT. The CDR3 DNA follows: TGTGCCAGCAGTGAAGGGGGGACAGTCCAAGAGACCCAGTACTTC. As protein: CASSEGGTVQETQYF.

V and J are TRBV6-2 or TRBV6-3 and TRBJ2-2; TRBD2 agrees at 14 bases. CDR3 size: 19 residues. Germline CDR1 MNHEY, CDR2 SVGEGT. Trimming took 2 bases from V and 5 from J; bases not matched to a gene: 10. The CDR3 DNA reads as TGTGCCAGCAGTTACACAGGGACTAGCGGGAGTTCGAGTACCGGGGAGCTGTTTTTT. Encoded protein: CASSYTGTSGSSSTGELFF.

The chain employs TRBV19 and TRBJ2-7; 8 positions match TRBD2. Trimming took 10 bases from V and 5 from J; bases not matched to a gene: 10. CDR1 is LNHDA and CDR2 is SQIVND in the germline V gene (reference sequence). The CDR3 loop spans 13 amino acids. The CDR3 is CATSSGGLDEQYF. CDR3 sequence (DNA): TGTGCCACTTCTTCGGGAGGGCTTGACGAGCAGTACTTC.

The sample holds a few counts of this clone. The chain carries TRBV28 and TRBJ1-3; D is perhaps TRBD1 (5 bases). The CDR3 totals 17 residues. Trimming removed 5 bases from V and 1 base from J, with 18 bases in between. Germline CDR1 and CDR2: MDHEN and SYDVKM. CDR3 residues: CASSHTRKDRSGNTIYF. In nucleotides, the CDR3 is TGTGCCAGCAGTCACACCCGCAAAGACAGATCTGGAAACACCATATATTTT.

This clone was recorded a few times. V and J are TRBV5-1 and TRBJ2-1, with TRBD1 identical over 8 bases. Germline assignment: CDR1 SGHRS and CDR2 YFSETQ. Germline trimming cut 3 bases from V and 4 bases from J; bases unmatched to any gene: 6. The CDR3 covers 15 residues. For the CDR3, the DNA is TGCGCCAGCAGCTCGAGGGACAGGTCTTACAATGAGCAGTTCTTC. Translated, it gives CASSSRDRSYNEQFF.

The chain is built from TRBV2 and TRBJ1-5, with 9 positions matching TRBD1. Trimming cost V 6 bases and J 7 bases; bases outside gene matches: 4. Germline assignment: CDR1 SNHLY and CDR2 FYNNEI. This CDR3 comprises 13 residues. The CDR3 reads CASRGQGNQPQHF. The CDR3 coding sequence is TGTGCCAGCAGGGGACAGGGTAACCAGCCCCAGCATTTT.